This TCR beta chain comes out of a study of shared clonotypes between healthy human individuals. This clone was detected only once. Its antigen is not known. General study results and limits: Roughly 5% of naive CD4 clonotypes were common to several donors.

V was trimmed by 6 bases and J by 7 bases, leaving 15 bases between them. Per the germline V gene, CDR1 is SGHVS and CDR2 is FNYEAQ. This CDR3 spans 13 amino acids. Assay execution proceeded at the deep level. Genomic DNA belonging to each subset was distributed in equal measure over several immunoSEQ plates. Repertoires were generated with immunoSEQ multiplex PCR, while TCRdb's copy carries only in-frame clones and drops some. Seen here are about 2,100,000 clones, under 95% observed once, and the top ten hold 1.5% to 2%. CD8 cells classed as naive were CD45RO-negative and positively selected for CCR7, excluding terminally differentiated effector memory CD45RA+ cells.

This clonotype was sampled from a man younger than 30 in good health. Some clones in this sample may be carry-over from other donors' samples. Input material: naive CD8+ T cells from PBMCs. The gene calls are TRBV7-6 and TRBJ1-1, with D perhaps TRBD1 (6 bases). CDR3 in amino acids: CASSFEQGIEAFF. The CDR3, as DNA: TGTGCCAGCAGTTTCGAGCAGGGGATTGAAGCTTTCTTT.